The sequence of this T cell receptor beta chain was determined in a study of cytomegalovirus exposure and HLA in healthy donors. The study's findings and limits: Some public TCRs appeared in many individuals, while most sequences were rare.

As to this clone: Its specificity is unknown.

CDR3 size: 12 residues. Trimming took 4 bases from V and 6 from J; bases not matched to a gene: 3. From germline, CDR1 is MGHDK and CDR2 SYGVNS. PCR was performed using 60 Vbeta and 13 Jbeta primers. TCRdb's copy holds only in-frame clones and misses some; the assay was immunoSEQ multiplex PCR. The sample gives approximately 170,000 clones, around 76% of which show up once; over 0.95% is in the top ten. This sequence originates from a woman in her thirties or forties in good health and CMV-seronegative. The rearrangement joins TRBV25-1 to TRBJ2-7; 7 nucleotides match TRBD1. Sequenced sample: PBMCs. The DNA of the CDR3 is TGTGCCAGCAGTGCGACAGGGAGCGAGCAGTACTTC. Residues: CASSATGSEQYF.